Presented here are 15 T cell receptor beta chains from one specimen sequenced in a study of blood T cell repertoires in COVID-19. The assay was immunoSEQ multiplex PCR, and TCRdb's table has in-frame clones only and misses some. This sample carries fewer than 200,000 clones, roughly 80% of them seen once, and the ten largest clones take about 5.3%. The sample comprised PBMCs or T cells enriched from blood (not recorded which). These receptors originate from a woman in her forties with acute COVID-19.

The chain employs TRBV6-1 and TRBJ1-1; possible D gene TRBD1, 5 bases. In germline, CDR1 is MNHNS, CDR2 SASEGT. This CDR3 spans 11 amino acids. V was clipped by 3 bases and J by 6 bases, with 5 bases between them. CDR3 sequence reads: CASSEGPEAFF. For the CDR3, the DNA is TGTGCCAGCAGTGAGGGGCCTGAAGCTTTCTTT.

The rearrangement uses TRBV15 and TRBJ1-2, with 12 bases lining up with TRBD1. There are 15 residues in the CDR3. The V segment lost 1 base and the J segment 4 bases; nucleotides outside the gene matches: 1. In germline, CDR1 is LNHNV, CDR2 YYDKDF (reference sequence). CDR3 amino acids: CATSRAGQGAYGYTF. In nucleotides, the CDR3 is TGTGCCACCAGCAGAGCGGGACAGGGGGCCTATGGCTACACCTTC.

V and J are TRBV14 and TRBJ1-1; 9 nucleotides match TRBD1. V lost 4 bases to trimming and J lost 2 bases; unmatched junction nucleotides: 5. CDR1 is SGHDN and CDR2 is FVKESK in the germline V gene. This CDR3 region has 15 residues. CDR3 in amino acids: CASSPVDRGNTEAFF. The CDR3 nucleotides are TGTGCCAGCAGCCCCGTGGACAGGGGAAACACTGAAGCTTTCTTT.

The V call is TRBV7-8, the J call TRBJ2-3; 14 nucleotides match TRBD2. Germline values: CDR1 SGHVS, CDR2 FQNEAQ. There are 17 residues in the CDR3. V lost 5 bases, J lost 10 bases, and 14 bases stayed unmatched. As DNA, the CDR3 is TGTGCCAGCAGCCCAGGGACTAGCGGGAGCGCGTGGTTGGCGCAGTATTTT. This encodes CASSPGTSGSAWLAQYF.

V gene TRBV2 combines with J gene TRBJ1-1; TRBD1 might be the D (6 bases). The ends were cut back, 5 bases at V and 4 bases at J, with 11 bases in the middle. Germline assignment: CDR1 SNHLY and CDR2 FYNNEI. The CDR3 totals 13 residues. The CDR3 sequence: CASSSTGSTEAFF. The CDR3 coding sequence is TGTGCCAGCAGTTCTACAGGGTCCACTGAAGCTTTCTTT.

V usage is TRBV19 and J usage is TRBJ1-2, with 11 bases identical to TRBD1. The length of the CDR3 is 16 residues. The V gene's germline CDR1 is LNHDA and CDR2 SQIVND (reference sequence). V was pared by 6 bases and J by 4 bases, with 10 bases of the junction left unmatched. The CDR3 DNA reads as TGTGCCAGTAGAATAATACCGGGACAGGGGGGCTATGGCTACACCTTC. Encoded protein: CASRIIPGQGGYGYTF.

The chain carries TRBV7-3 and TRBJ2-2, with D possibly being TRBD1 (6 bases). Between the trimmed V and J ends, which lost 1 base and 4 bases, there was a span of 16 bases. This CDR3 spans 17 amino acids. Germline CDR1 reads SGHTA; CDR2 reads FQGTGA. This chain's CDR3 is CASSLKGWQGITGELFF. The CDR3 DNA reads as TGTGCCAGCAGCTTAAAAGGATGGCAGGGGATCACCGGGGAGCTGTTTTTT.

The gene calls are TRBV3-1 (or the pseudogene TRBV3-2) and TRBJ2-7, with D possibly TRBD1 on 6 matching bases. Trimming took off 6 bases at V and 6 bases at J, with 18 bases between the two ends. The CDR3 length is 14 residues. CDR1 is LGHDT and CDR2 is YNNKEL in the germline V gene (reference sequence). CDR3 residues: CASRDTGFSGEQYV. The CDR3 DNA reads TGTGCCAGCAGAGATACAGGGTTTTCGGGCGAGCAGTACGTC.

This chain connects TRBV27 to TRBJ2-7; the match to TRBD1 covers 8 bases. The ends lost 3 bases at V and 6 bases at J; junction bases unmatched: 13. Germline CDR1 MNHEY, CDR2 SMNVEV (reference sequence). CDR3 size: 16 residues. The CDR3 DNA follows: TGTGCCAGCAGTTTGGGGGGTCAGGGGGCCCTTTCCGAGCAGTACTTC. This translates into CASSLGGQGALSEQYF.

To note about this clone: A junction end diverges from the germline sequence, so it may reflect a read error. This chain uses TRBV6-6 with TRBJ1-5, with 9 bases that match TRBD1. CDR3 length equals 14 residues. Germline V gene sequence: CDR1 MNHNY, CDR2 SVGAGI (reference sequence). CDR3 protein: CASTYGTGNQPQHF. The CDR3 DNA reads as TGTGCCAGCACTTACGGGACAGGGAATCAGCCCCAGCATTTT.

The J gene is TRBJ1-1, the V gene TRBV5-1; the D gene is possibly TRBD1 (5 bases). Trimming removed 0 bases at V and 7 bases at J, with 16 bases between. The CDR3 covers 15 residues. Germline values: CDR1 SGHRS, CDR2 YFSETQ. The chain's CDR3 is CASSLEEGTQSEAFF. The CDR3 DNA reads TGCGCCAGCAGCTTGGAGGAGGGGACCCAAAGTGAAGCTTTCTTT.

The chain couples TRBV7-9 to TRBJ1-2; TRBD1 is a possible D gene (5 bases). Trimming took 2 bases from V and 4 from J, leaving 14 bases between them. Germline lookup yields CDR1 SEHNR and CDR2 FQNEAQ (reference sequence). The CDR3 covers 15 residues. The CDR3 sequence: CASSLSGQGLYGYTF. CDR3 nucleotide sequence: TGTGCCAGCAGCTTATCCGGGCAGGGACTCTATGGCTACACCTTC.

The genes are TRBV24-1 and TRBJ2-5; possibly TRBD1 for D (6 bases). Germline V gives CDR1 KGHDR, CDR2 SFDVKD. V lost 6 bases and J 3 bases, leaving 13 bases between the germline ends. This CDR3 has 14 residues. The CDR3: CATSSLGDKETQYF. CDR3 DNA sequence: TGTGCCACCAGTTCCCTTGGGGACAAAGAGACCCAGTACTTC.

The genes are TRBV10-3 and TRBJ2-2; D is undetermined. V was clipped by 4 bases and J by 5 bases, with 11 bases between them. Germline CDR1 reads ENHRY; CDR2 reads SYGVKD. This CDR3 region has 14 residues. CDR3 coding DNA: TGTGCCATCAGTGGTGAGGCCCCTACCGGGGAGCTGTTTTTT. Translating it yields CAISGEAPTGELFF.

The V call is TRBV9, the J call TRBJ2-3, with 10 bases matching TRBD2. V was pared by 2 bases and J by 12 bases, with 6 bases of the junction left unmatched. The CDR3 consists of 13 residues. Germline values: CDR1 SGDLS, CDR2 YYNGEE. As DNA, the CDR3 is TGTGCCAGCAGCGTTGTCACTAGCGGGGACCAGTATTTT. Translation: CASSVVTSGDQYF.